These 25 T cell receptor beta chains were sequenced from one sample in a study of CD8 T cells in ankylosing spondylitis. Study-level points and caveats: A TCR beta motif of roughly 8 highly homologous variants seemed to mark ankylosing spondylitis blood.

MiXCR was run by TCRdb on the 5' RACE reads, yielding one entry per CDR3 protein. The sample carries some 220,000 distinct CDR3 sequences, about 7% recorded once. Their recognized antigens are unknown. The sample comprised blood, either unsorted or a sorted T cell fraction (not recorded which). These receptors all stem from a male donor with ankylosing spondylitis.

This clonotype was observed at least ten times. CDR3 in DNA: TGTGCCAGCAGCCGCCGGATGTCGTTATCAGAGACCCAGTACTTC. This translates into CASSRRMSLSETQYF. This chain links TRBV6-1 with TRBJ2-5, with D unresolved. CDR3 length: 15 residues. The V gene lost 6 bases and the J gene lost 4 bases, with 18 bases spanning the gap. Germline V gene lookup returns CDR1 MNHNS and CDR2 SASEGT.

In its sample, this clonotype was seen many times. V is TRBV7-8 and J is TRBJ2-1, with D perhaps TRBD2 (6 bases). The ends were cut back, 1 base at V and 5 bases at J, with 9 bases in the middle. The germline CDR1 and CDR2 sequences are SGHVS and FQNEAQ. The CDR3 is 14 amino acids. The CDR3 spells CASSLGLANNEQFF. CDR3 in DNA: TGTGCCAGCAGCTTAGGGCTAGCGAACAATGAGCAGTTCTTC.

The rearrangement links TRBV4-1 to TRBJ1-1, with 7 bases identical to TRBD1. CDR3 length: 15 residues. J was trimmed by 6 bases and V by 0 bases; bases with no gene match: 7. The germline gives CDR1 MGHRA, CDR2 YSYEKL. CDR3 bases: TGCGCCAGCAGCCAAGAAAACAGGGGAAGGCCTGAAGCTTTCTTT. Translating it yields CASSQENRGRPEAFF.

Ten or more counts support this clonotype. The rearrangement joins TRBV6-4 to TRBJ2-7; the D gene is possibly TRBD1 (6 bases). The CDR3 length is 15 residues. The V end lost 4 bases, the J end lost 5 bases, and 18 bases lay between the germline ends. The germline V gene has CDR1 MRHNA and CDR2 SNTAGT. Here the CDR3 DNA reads TGTGCCAGCAGTGGGAGAGCGGACAGAAGGGACGAGCAGTACTTC. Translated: CASSGRADRRDEQYF.

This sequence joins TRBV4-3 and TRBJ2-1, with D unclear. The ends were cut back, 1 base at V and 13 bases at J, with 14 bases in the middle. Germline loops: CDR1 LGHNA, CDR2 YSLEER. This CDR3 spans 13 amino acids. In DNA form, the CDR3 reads TGCGCCAGCAGCCAAGCTATCGGACCCCACCAGTTCTTC. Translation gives CASSQAIGPHQFF.

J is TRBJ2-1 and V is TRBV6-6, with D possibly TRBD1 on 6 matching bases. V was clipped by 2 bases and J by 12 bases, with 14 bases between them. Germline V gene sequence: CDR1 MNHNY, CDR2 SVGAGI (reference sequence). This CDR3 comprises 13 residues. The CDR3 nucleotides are TGTGCCAGCAGTTACAATAGACAGGTCGGGCAGTTCTTC. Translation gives CASSYNRQVGQFF.

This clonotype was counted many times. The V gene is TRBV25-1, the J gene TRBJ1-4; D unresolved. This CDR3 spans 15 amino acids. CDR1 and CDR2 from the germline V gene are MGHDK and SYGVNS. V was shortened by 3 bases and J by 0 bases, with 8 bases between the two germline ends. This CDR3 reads CASSDSLATNEKLFF. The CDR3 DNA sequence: TGTGCCAGCAGTGACAGTCTGGCAACTAATGAAAAACTGTTTTTT.

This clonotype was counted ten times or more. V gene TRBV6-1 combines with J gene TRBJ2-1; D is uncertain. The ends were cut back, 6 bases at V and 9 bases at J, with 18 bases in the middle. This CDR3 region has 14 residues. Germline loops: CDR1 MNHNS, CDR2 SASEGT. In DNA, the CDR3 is TGTGCCAGCAGGAAGGCCATGGAGACTGGTGAGCAGTTCTTC. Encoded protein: CASRKAMETGEQFF.

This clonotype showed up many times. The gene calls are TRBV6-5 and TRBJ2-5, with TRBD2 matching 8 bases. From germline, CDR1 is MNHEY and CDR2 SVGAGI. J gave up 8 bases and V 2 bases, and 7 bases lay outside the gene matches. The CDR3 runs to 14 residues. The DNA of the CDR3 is TGTGCCAGCAGTTACGGAGCGGGGGACGAAACCCAGTACTTC. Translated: CASSYGAGDETQYF.

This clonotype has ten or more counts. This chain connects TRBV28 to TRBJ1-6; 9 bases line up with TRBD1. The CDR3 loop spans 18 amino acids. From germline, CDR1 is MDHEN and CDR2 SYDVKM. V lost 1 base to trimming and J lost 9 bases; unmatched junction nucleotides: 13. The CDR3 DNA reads TGTGCCAGCAGTTTATACAGATTTACAGGGGGCGATCCTTCACCCCTCCACTTT. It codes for CASSLYRFTGGDPSPLHF.

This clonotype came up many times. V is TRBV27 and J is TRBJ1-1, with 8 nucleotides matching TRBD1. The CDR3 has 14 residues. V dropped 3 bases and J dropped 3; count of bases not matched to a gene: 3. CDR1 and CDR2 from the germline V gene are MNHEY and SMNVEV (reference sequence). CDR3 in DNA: TGTGCCAGCAGTTTCACAGGGGGGGACACTGAAGCTTTCTTT. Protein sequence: CASSFTGGDTEAFF.

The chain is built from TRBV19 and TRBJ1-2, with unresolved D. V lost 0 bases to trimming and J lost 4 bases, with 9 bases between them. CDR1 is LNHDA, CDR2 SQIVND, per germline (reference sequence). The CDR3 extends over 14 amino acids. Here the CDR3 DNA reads TGTGCCAGTAGTATAGACGCAGACCCCTATGGCTACACCTTC. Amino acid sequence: CASSIDADPYGYTF.

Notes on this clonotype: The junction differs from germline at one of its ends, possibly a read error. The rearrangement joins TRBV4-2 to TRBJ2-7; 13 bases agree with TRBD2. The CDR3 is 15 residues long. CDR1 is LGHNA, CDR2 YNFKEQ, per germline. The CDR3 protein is CTSGQGLAGIYEQYF. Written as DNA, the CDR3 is TGTACCAGCGGCCAGGGACTAGCGGGAATCTACGAGCAGTACTTC.

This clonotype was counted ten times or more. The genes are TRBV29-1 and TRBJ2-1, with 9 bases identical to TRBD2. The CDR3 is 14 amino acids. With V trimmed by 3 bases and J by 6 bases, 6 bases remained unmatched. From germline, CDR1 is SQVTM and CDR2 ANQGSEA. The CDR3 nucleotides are TGCAGCGTTGAGGAGGGACTAGCAGCCAATGAGCAGTTCTTC. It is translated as CSVEEGLAANEQFF.

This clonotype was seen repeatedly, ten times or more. The CDR3 is CSASAGRVNEQFF. Written as DNA, the CDR3 is TGCAGTGCTTCGGCTGGTAGAGTGAATGAGCAGTTCTTC. The chain couples TRBV20-1 to TRBJ2-1; unclear D gene. V gave up 5 bases and J gave up 7 bases, with 15 bases separating them. The CDR3 is 13 residues long. The germline gives CDR1 DFQATT, CDR2 SNEGSKA (reference sequence).

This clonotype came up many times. CDR3 protein: CSVAPGTGGINGYTF. As DNA, the CDR3 is TGCAGCGTTGCTCCCGGGACAGGGGGGATCAATGGCTACACCTTC. The gene calls are TRBV29-1 and TRBJ1-2; TRBD1 matches 11 bases. In germline, CDR1 is SQVTM, CDR2 ANQGSEA. V dropped 4 bases and J dropped 6; count of bases not matched to a gene: 10. The CDR3 spans 15 residues.

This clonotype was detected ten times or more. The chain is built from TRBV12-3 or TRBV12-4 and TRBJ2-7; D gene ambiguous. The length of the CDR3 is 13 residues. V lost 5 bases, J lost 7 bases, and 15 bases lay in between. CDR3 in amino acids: CASSPDIVWEQYF. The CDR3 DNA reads TGTGCCAGCAGTCCCGACATCGTCTGGGAGCAGTACTTC.

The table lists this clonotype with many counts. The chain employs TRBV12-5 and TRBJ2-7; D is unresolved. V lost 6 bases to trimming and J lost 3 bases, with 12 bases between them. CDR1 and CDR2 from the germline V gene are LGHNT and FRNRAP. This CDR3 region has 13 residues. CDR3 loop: CASGPDTIYEQYF. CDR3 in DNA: TGTGCTAGTGGACCTGATACAATCTACGAGCAGTACTTC.

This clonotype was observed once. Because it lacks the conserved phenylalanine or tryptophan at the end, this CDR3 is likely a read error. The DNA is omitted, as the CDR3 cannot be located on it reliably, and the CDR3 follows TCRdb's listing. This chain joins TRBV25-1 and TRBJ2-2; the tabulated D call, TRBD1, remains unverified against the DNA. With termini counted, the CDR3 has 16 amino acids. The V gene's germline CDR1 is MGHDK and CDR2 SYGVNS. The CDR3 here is CGHLNILGGVLRGAAG.

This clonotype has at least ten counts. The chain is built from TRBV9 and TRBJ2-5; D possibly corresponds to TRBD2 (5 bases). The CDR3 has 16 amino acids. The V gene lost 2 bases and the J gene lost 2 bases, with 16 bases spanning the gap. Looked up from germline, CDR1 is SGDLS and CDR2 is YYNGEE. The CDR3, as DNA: TGTGCCAGCAGCGTGTTGGACTTCTCTTTACAAGAGACCCAGTACTTC. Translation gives CASSVLDFSLQETQYF. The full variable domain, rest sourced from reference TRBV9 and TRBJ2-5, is DSGVTQTPKHLITATGQRVTLRCSPRSGDLSVYWYQQSLDQGLQFLIQYYNGEERAKGNILERFSAQQFPDLHSELNLSSLELGDSALYFCASSVLDFSLQETQYFGPGTRLLVL.

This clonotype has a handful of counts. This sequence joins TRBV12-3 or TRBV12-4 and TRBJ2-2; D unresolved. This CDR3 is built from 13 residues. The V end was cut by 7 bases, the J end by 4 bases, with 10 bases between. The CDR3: CASNLYSTGELFF. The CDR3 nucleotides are TGTGCCAGCAACTTGTACAGCACCGGGGAGCTGTTTTTT.

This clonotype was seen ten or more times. CDR3 region: CASSYPGGRSYEQYF. Written as DNA, the CDR3 is TGTGCCAGCAGTTATCCTGGGGGGCGCTCCTACGAGCAGTACTTC. The chain couples TRBV6-2 or TRBV6-3 to TRBJ2-7; D is tentatively TRBD1 or TRBD2 (6 bases each). CDR3 length: 15 residues. Between the trimmed V and J ends, which lost 3 bases and 0 bases, there was a span of 12 bases. Germline loops: CDR1 MNHEY, CDR2 SVGEGT.

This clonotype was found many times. Here the CDR3 reads CASSQDPSGEQFF. The CDR3 coding sequence is TGTGCCAGCAGCCAAGATCCAAGCGGGGAGCAGTTCTTC. V gene TRBV3-1 combines with J gene TRBJ2-1; D might be TRBD2 (6 bases). Trimming took off 0 bases at V and 10 bases at J, with 10 bases between the two ends. There are 13 residues in the CDR3. The germline V gene encodes CDR1 LGHDT and CDR2 YNNKEL (reference sequence).

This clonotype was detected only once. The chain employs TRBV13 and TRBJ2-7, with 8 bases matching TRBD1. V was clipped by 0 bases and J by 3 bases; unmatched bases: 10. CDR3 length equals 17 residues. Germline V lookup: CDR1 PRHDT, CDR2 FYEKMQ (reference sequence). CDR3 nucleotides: TGTGCCAGCAGCTTAGGGCCTCCAGGGGGCAGCCTCTACGAGCAGTACTTC. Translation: CASSLGPPGGSLYEQYF.

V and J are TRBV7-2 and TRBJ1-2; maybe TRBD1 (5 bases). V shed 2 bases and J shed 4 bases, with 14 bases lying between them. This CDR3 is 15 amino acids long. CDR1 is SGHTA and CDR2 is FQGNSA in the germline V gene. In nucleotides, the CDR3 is TGTGCCAGCAGCTTAAAGACAGAAGCATTCTATGGCTACACCTTC. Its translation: CASSLKTEAFYGYTF.